The clone carrying this T cell receptor beta chain was recorded at least ten times. Its antigen is currently unknown. TCRdb itself ran the reads through MiXCR, one entry per CDR3 protein. This repertoire shows some 500,000 distinct CDR3 sequences, 40% found once; its top ten account for about 46%. These data belong to a study of T cell repertoires in cytomegalovirus infection. Across the study: CMV epitopes that were recently identified and HLA-C-restricted were used alongside well-studied HLA-B-restricted ones. From public TCR beta signatures came an indication of both CMV infection and matching HLA type. General study findings and limits: People with CMV and the relevant HLA were identified by cumulative public TCR beta family frequency. CMV-specific TCR beta clonotypes restricted by HLA-C dominated the ex vivo response.

This receptor was identified in a human donor in good health (CMV status not recorded). Some clones in this sample may be carry-over from other donors' samples. The sample consisted of cultured PBMCs, taken from culture after CMV antigen stimulation.

The CDR3 here is CSARKNSGVYQPQHF. Written as DNA, the CDR3 is TGCAGTGCTAGAAAGAACTCTGGGGTTTATCAGCCCCAGCATTTT. This chain connects TRBV20-1 to TRBJ1-5, with D uncertain. The CDR3 is made up of 15 amino acids. Trimming took 2 bases from V and 5 from J, leaving 16 bases between them. Per germline, CDR1 DFQATT and CDR2 SNEGSKA (reference sequence).